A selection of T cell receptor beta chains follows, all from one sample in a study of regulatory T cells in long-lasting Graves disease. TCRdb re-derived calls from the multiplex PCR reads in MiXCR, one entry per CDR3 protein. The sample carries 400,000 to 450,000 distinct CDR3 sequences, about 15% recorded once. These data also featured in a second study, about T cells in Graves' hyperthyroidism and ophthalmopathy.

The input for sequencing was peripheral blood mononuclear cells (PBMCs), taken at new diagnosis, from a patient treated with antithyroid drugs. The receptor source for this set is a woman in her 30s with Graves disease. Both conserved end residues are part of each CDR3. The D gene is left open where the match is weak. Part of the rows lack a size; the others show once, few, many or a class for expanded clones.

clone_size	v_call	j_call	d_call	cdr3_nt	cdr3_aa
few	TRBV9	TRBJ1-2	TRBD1	TGTGCCAGCAGCTCAGGACAGGGGGACTATGGCTACACCTTC	CASSSGQGDYGYTF
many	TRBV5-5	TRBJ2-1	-	TGTGCCAGCAGCAAGTCAGGCCCGGTCTCCTACAATGAGCAGTTCTTC	CASSKSGPVSYNEQFF
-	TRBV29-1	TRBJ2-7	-	TGCAGCGTTGTTCAGCCTGGCTACGAGCAGTACTTC	CSVVQPGYEQYF
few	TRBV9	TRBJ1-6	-	TGTGCCAGCAGCGGCGGACCAGGGACGGATAATTCACCCCTCCACTTT	CASSGGPGTDNSPLHF
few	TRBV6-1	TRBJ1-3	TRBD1	TGTGCCAGCAGTGGAGGGACAGGGGGCCGAGGAAACACCATATATTTT	CASSGGTGGRGNTIYF
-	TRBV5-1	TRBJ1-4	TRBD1	TGCGCCAGCAGCTTGGGGGACAGGGGGCGAATGGAAGAAAAACTGTTTTTT	CASSLGDRGRMEEKLFF
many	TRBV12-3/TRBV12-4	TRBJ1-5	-	TGTGCCAGCAGTTTAGTCAGGGGAGACGGCAATCAGCCCCAGCATTTT	CASSLVRGDGNQPQHF
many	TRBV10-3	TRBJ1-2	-	TGTGCCATCAGTGAAACCCGACAAGAGGTCTACGGGACAACTTTCTATGGCTACACCTTC	CAISETRQEVYGTTFYGYTF
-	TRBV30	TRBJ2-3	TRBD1	TGTGCCTGGAGTGCCGGGACAGGGCTTTGGGATACGCAGTATTTT	CAWSAGTGLWDTQYF
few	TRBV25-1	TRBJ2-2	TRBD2	TGTGCCAGCAGTGAAGGGGGAGGGCCCAACACCGGGGAGCCGTTTTTT	CASSEGGGPNTGEPFF
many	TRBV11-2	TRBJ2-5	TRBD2	TGTGCCAGCAGCCTAAGCCTAGCGGGGGGACAAGAGACCCAGTACTTC	CASSLSLAGGQETQYF
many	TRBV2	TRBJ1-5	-	TGTGCCAGCAAATTGGACAGTAGCAATCAGCCCCAGCATTTT	CASKLDSSNQPQHF
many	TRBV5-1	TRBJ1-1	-	TGCGCCAGCAGCTCCCCCGTGTTCAACACTGAAGCTTTCTTT	CASSSPVFNTEAFF
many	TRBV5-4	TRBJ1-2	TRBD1	TGTGCCAGCAGCTTCGGGACAGCTAACTATGGCTACACCTTC	CASSFGTANYGYTF
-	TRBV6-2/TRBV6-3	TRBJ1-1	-	TGTGCCAGCAATTACTCGGAGGGTAACACTGAAGCTTTCTTT	CASNYSEGNTEAFF
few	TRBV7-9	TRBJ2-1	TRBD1	TGTGCCAGCAGCCCCGGGTACCAGGGGGCCGGCAATGAGCAGTTCTTC	CASSPGYQGAGNEQFF
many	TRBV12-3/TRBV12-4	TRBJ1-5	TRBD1	TGTGCCAGCAGTCGGACAGGACAAAGCAATCAGCCCCAGCATTTT	CASSRTGQSNQPQHF
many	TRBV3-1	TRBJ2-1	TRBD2	TGTGCCAGCAGCCAAGGGGGACTAGGTGTGAGTAATGAGCAGTTCTTC	CASSQGGLGVSNEQFF
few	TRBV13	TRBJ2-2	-	TGTGCCAGCAGCTTAGATTCCAGCGGTTGGGGGGAGCTGTTTTTT	CASSLDSSGWGELFF
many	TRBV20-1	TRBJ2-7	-	TGCAGTGCTAGAGGAGGTTTCGGCGACGAGCAGTACTTC	CSARGGFGDEQYF
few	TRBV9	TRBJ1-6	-	TGTGCCAGCAGCGTAGGGGAGGGCTCACCCCTCCACTTT	CASSVGEGSPLHF
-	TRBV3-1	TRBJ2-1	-	TGTGCCAGCAGCCAAGAATCGCGGATCTACAATGAGCAGTTCTTC	CASSQESRIYNEQFF
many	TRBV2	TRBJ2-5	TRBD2	TGTGCCAGCAGTGATACTAGCGGGAGTTATCAAGAGACCCAGTACTTC	CASSDTSGSYQETQYF
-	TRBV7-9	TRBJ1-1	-	TGTGCCAGCAGCCCGAGGACAGATATGAACACTGAAGCTTTCTTT	CASSPRTDMNTEAFF
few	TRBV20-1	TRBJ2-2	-	TGCAGTGCTCCGACTCTCAAGTTCACCGGGGAGCTGTTTTTT	CSAPTLKFTGELFF
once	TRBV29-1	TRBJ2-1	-	TGCAGCGTTGAATTGTGGCATGGCAATGAGCAGTTCTTC	CSVELWHGNEQFF
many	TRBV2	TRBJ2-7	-	TGTGCCAGCAGTGAAATTAGCGGCCTACCCTACGAGCAGTACTTC	CASSEISGLPYEQYF
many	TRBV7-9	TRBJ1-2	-	TGTGCCAGCAGCCCGGCGGGGGCGAACTATGGCTACACCTTC	CASSPAGANYGYTF
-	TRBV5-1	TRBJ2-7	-	TGCGCCAGCAGGCGACCGTTAGCCCCCGAGCAGTACTTC	CASRRPLAPEQYF
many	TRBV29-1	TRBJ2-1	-	TGCAGCGTGGACGCCGGGTTCTTC	CSVDAGFF
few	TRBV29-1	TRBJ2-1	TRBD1	TGCAGCGTTGCTGGGGGACAGGGTAGCGATGAGCAGTTCTTC	CSVAGGQGSDEQFF
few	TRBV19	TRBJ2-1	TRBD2	TGTGCCAGTAGTATAGAGGGACTAGCGGGAGGGCCATTCCCGTCCAATGAGCAGTTCTTC	CASSIEGLAGGPFPSNEQFF
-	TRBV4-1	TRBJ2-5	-	TGCGCCAGCAGCGAGAACAGCGGAAGGGGGACCCAGTACTTC	CASSENSGRGTQYF
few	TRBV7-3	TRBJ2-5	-	TGTGCCAGCAGCTCTCAAAGTGGGGAGACCCAGTACTTC	CASSSQSGETQYF
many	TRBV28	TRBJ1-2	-	TGTGCCAGCAGAGACAGAAACAGGAATGGCTACACCTTC	CASRDRNRNGYTF
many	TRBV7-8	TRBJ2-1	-	TGTGCCAGCAGCTCCGCCGGCGGGCAGTATGAGCAGTTCTTC	CASSSAGGQYEQFF
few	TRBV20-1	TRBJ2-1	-	TGCAGTGCTAGAGACGGCGGGTCCCCCCCCAATGAGCAGTTCTTC	CSARDGGSPPNEQFF
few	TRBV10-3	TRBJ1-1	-	TGTGCCATCAGGGTAAGCGTGAACACTGAAGCTTTCTTT	CAIRVSVNTEAFF
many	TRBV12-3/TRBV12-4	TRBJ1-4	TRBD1	TGTGCCAGCAGTTTCAGGAGGACAGGGAGGGGTGAAAAACTGTTTTTT	CASSFRRTGRGEKLFF
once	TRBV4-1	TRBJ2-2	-	TGCGCCAGCAGCCAATTATACACCGGGGAGCTGTTTTTT	CASSQLYTGELFF